This T cell receptor (beta chain) came from a study of cytomegalovirus exposure and HLA in healthy donors. This PCR relied on a set of 60 Vbeta primers and 13 Jbeta primers. Sequenced by immunoSEQ multiplex PCR; TCRdb stores in-frame clones only, minus some. This sample's clone table lists 100,000 to 150,000 clones. Study outcomes and limitations: In a later analysis, donors in an Asian-associated ancestry cluster reportedly had fewer N-insertions in productive TCRs than the cohort mean.

The CDR3 extends over 14 amino acids. The germline V gene has CDR1 MDHEN and CDR2 SYDVKM. V lost 10 bases, J lost 1 base, and 15 bases lay in between. When sampled, the donors appeared nominally healthy, though they likely had unrecorded immune exposures. About this clone: Its antigen remains unknown.

The clonotype comes from a woman between 35 and 50 years old in good health and CMV-seropositive. The chain is built from TRBV28 and TRBJ2-3; TRBD1 might be the D (5 bases). The sequenced sample was PBMCs. CDR3 in DNA: TGTGCCACTTATGGTGGGGCGGGCACAGATACGCAGTATTTT. Its protein product is CATYGGAGTDTQYF.